This TCR beta chain was sequenced during a study of T cells in Graves' hyperthyroidism and ophthalmopathy. The CDR3 contains 12 residues. With 3 bases removed from V and 9 bases from J, the gap between germline ends came to 6 bases. Amplification of TCR beta CDR3 regions was performed using RNA transcripts as template. The HTBI primer set served for first-round RT-PCR of the TCR CDR3. Using its own MiXCR run on the multiplex PCR reads, TCRdb lists one record per CDR3 protein. The sample records more than 300,000 distinct CDR3 sequences, about 14% being singletons. In this sample, this clonotype turned up many times.

This receptor was identified in a woman in her twenties or thirties with Graves' ophthalmopathy. V and J are TRBV12-3 or TRBV12-4 and TRBJ1-6; D gene unclear. The sample taken for sequencing was blood. This chain's CDR3 is CASSLKVSPLHF. CDR3 nucleotide sequence: TGTGCCAGCAGTTTGAAGGTTTCACCCCTCCACTTT.